Listed below are T cell receptor beta chains from one sample, sequenced in a study of cytomegalovirus exposure and HLA in healthy donors. Clones were read by immunoSEQ multiplex PCR, and TCRdb kept only the in-frame ones, dropping some. The sample lists 140,000 or so clones, more than 85% occurring once. Sequencing input: PBMCs. Source of these receptors: a man younger than 30 in good health and CMV-seronegative. Both conserved end residues are part of each CDR3. Fields, in order: D gene, V gene, J gene, clone size, CDR3 DNA, CDR3 protein. The D gene is left open where the match is weak. Some rows have no size entry. The others give once, few or many, or a class for an expanded clone.

>.|TRBV7-6|TRBJ1-2|.
TGTGCCAGCAGCCCCGATGGGAGGAACTATGGCTACACCTTC
CASSPDGRNYGYTF
>.|TRBV6-1|TRBJ1-1|.
TGTGCCAGCAGTGAAGCGGCGGGACCCGAATGTTTCTTT
CASSEAAGPECFF
>TRBD2|TRBV18|TRBJ2-7|.
TGTGCCAGCTCACCCCGGAGGGGTCGGGGGGACGAGCAGTACTTC
CASSPRRGRGDEQYF
>TRBD1|TRBV16|TRBJ1-2|.
TGTGCCAGCAGCCAATCAATTTCTCGCAGGGGGATGGATGAATATGGCTACACCTTC
CASSQSISRRGMDEYGYTF
>TRBD1|TRBV10-3|TRBJ1-2|.
TGTGCCATCAGGGGGGACAGAAGGTATGGCTACACCTTC
CAIRGDRRYGYTF
>TRBD2|TRBV7-7|TRBJ2-1|.
TGTGCCAGCAGTCCAGCGGGATTGAATGAGCAGTTCTTC
CASSPAGLNEQFF
>TRBD1|TRBV7-9|TRBJ2-7|.
TGTGCCAGCAGCTCCGGACAGGGGGTACGAGAGCAGTACTTC
CASSSGQGVREQYF
>.|TRBV27|TRBJ1-4|.
TGTGCCAGCAGTAACAGGGCCCATAATGAAAAACTGTTTTTT
CASSNRAHNEKLFF
>.|TRBV9|TRBJ2-7|.
TGTGCCAGCAGCGTAGTGGACTCCTCCTACGAGCAGTACTTC
CASSVVDSSYEQYF
>.|TRBV7-9|TRBJ1-2|.
TGTGCCAGCAGCTTGGAAGTCGGACAGACGGACACCTTC
CASSLEVGQTDTF
>.|TRBV2|TRBJ2-7|.
TGTGCCAGCATCCCTTCGGCTAGTTTCAGTCAGCAGTACTTC
CASIPSASFSQQYF
>.|TRBV5-1|TRBJ1-1|.
TGCGCCAGCAGCCCAGGGGTCTCGGGAACTGAAGCTTTCTTT
CASSPGVSGTEAFF
>TRBD2|TRBV6-1|TRBJ2-3|.
TGTGCCAGCAGTGAAGACGTACTAGCGGGAGAAACAGATACGCAGTATTTT
CASSEDVLAGETDTQYF
>TRBD1|TRBV10-3|TRBJ1-1|.
TGTGCCATCAGTGAGACTACAGGGGGGAACACTGAAGCTTTCTTT
CAISETTGGNTEAFF
>TRBD1|TRBV5-1|TRBJ2-1|.
TGCGCCAGCAGTTCTGGACAGGGATTCTCCTCCTACAATGAGCAGTTCTTC
CASSSGQGFSSYNEQFF
>.|TRBV19|TRBJ2-1|.
TGTGCCAGTAGTATAAGAGGGTCATCATACAATGAGCAGTTCTTC
CASSIRGSSYNEQFF
>.|TRBV5-1|TRBJ1-1|.
TGCGCCAGCAGCTTGGACGGGGAGAACACTGAAGCTTTCTTT
CASSLDGENTEAFF
>.|TRBV5-1|TRBJ1-2|few
TGCGCCAGCAGCTTGGCAGGGGACTATGGCTACACCTTC
CASSLAGDYGYTF
>TRBD1|TRBV6-1|TRBJ1-2|.
TGTGCCAGCAGTGAATCTTCGTGGAGGGGGCGGGGAGGCTACACCTTC
CASSESSWRGRGGYTF
>.|TRBV6-6|TRBJ2-1|.
TGTGCCAGCAGTCGCCTGACTAGTGATGAGCAGTTCTTC
CASSRLTSDEQFF
>.|TRBV7-3|TRBJ1-1|.
TGTGCCAGCAGCTTAACAGGGGGAGGGTCTGAAGCTTTCTTT
CASSLTGGGSEAFF
>.|TRBV11-2|TRBJ1-1|.
TGTGCCAGCAGCTTTGGCAGGGCCACTGAAGCTTTCTTT
CASSFGRATEAFF
>.|TRBV19|TRBJ2-2|.
TGTGCCAGTAGTATAGGGACACGGGCTTTATACACCGGGGAGCTGTTTTTT
CASSIGTRALYTGELFF
>.|TRBV2|TRBJ1-2|.
TGTGCCAGCAGTGTTTATCAGGAGGAAATAACTAACTATGGCTACACCTTC
CASSVYQEEITNYGYTF
>TRBD2|TRBV9|TRBJ2-7|few
TGTGCCAGCAGCGCTGGTGCTAGCGGCCGCTACGAGCAGTACTTC
CASSAGASGRYEQYF
>TRBD2|TRBV7-9|TRBJ2-1|.
TGTGCCAGCAGCTTAATCTCGCTAGCGGGACCTGAGCAGTTCTTC
CASSLISLAGPEQFF
>.|TRBV10-3|TRBJ1-3|.
TGTGCCATCAGGGCCGACAGCTCTGGAAACACCATATATTTT
CAIRADSSGNTIYF
>.|TRBV6-1|TRBJ2-6|.
TGTGCCAGCAGTGGAGTCTTGGTGAGACAGAGTCACTCTGGGGCCAACGTCCTGACTTTC
CASSGVLVRQSHSGANVLTF
>.|TRBV5-1|TRBJ2-1|.
TGCGCCAGCAGCTTGGTGGTTAGCCCCAGGGATGAGCAGTTCTTC
CASSLVVSPRDEQFF